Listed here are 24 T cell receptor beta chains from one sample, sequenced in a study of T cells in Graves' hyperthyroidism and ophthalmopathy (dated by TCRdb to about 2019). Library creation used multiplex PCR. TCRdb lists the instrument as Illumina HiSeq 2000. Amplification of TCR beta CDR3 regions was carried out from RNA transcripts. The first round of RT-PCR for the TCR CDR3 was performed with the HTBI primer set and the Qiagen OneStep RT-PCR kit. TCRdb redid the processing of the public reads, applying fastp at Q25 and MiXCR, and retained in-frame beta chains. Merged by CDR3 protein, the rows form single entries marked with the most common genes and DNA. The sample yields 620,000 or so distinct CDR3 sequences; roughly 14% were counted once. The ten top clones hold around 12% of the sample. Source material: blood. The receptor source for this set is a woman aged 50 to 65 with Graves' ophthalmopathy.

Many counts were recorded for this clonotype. The CDR3 DNA is TGTGCCAGCAGTAGCGGGGGAGCTCAGCCCCAGCATTTT. This codes for CASSSGGAQPQHF. The chain has TRBV6-2 or TRBV6-3 and TRBJ1-5, with D tentatively TRBD1 (5 bases). Trimming removed 5 bases from V and 6 bases from J, with 11 bases in between. Germline V gene data show CDR1 as MNHEY and CDR2 as SVGEGT. The CDR3 has 13 amino acids.

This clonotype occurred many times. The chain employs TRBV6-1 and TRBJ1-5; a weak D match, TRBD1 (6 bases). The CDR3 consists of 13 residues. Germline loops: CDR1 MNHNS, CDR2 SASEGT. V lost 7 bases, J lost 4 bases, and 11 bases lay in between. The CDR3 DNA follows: TGTGCCAGCACCGAACAGGGAAATCAGCCCCAGCATTTT. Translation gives CASTEQGNQPQHF.

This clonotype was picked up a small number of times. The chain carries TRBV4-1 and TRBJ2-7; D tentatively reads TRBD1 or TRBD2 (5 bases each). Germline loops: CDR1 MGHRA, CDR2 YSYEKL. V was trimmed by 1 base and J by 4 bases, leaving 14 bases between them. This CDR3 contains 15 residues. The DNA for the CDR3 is TGCGCCAGCAGCCAAGCACGGGACGCAGCGTACGAGCAGTACTTC. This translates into CASSQARDAAYEQYF.

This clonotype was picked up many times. CDR3 nucleotide sequence: TGTGCCAGCAGTTTATTTCGGCAGTTGAACACTGAAGCTTTCTTT. It is translated as CASSLFRQLNTEAFF. The chain carries TRBV27 and TRBJ1-1; D gene ambiguous. Germline-derived CDR1 and CDR2 are MNHEY and SMNVEV (reference sequence). This CDR3 is built from 15 residues. Trimming stripped 1 base from V and 0 bases from J, with 9 bases between.

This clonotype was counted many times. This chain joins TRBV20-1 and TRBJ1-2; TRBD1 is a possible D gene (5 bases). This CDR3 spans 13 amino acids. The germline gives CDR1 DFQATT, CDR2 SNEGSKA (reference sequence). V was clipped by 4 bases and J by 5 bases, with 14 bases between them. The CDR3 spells CSAIPGTEYGYTF. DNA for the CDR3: TGCAGTGCTATCCCCGGGACGGAGTATGGCTACACCTTC.

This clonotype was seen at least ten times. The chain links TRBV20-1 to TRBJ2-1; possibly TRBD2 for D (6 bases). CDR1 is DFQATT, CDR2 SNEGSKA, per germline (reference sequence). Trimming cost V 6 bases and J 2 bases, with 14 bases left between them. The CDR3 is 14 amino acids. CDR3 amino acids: CSAMGEVTYNEQFF. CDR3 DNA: TGCAGTGCCATGGGGGAGGTCACCTACAATGAGCAGTTCTTC.

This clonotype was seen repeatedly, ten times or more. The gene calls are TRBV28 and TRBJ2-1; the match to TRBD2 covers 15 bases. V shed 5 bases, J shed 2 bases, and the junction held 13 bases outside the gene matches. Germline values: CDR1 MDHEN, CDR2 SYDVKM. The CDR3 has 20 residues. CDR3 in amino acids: CASSIGLAGGPHLTYNEQFF. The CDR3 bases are TGTGCCAGCAGTATAGGACTAGCGGGAGGGCCCCACCTGACCTACAATGAGCAGTTCTTC.

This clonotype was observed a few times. CDR3 residues: CASNREGLGTGELFF. CDR3 bases: TGTGCCAGTAACAGGGAGGGCCTAGGGACCGGGGAGCTGTTTTTT. The chain employs TRBV19 and TRBJ2-2; possible D gene TRBD2, 7 bases. This CDR3 has 15 residues. The germline gives CDR1 LNHDA, CDR2 SQIVND (reference sequence). Trimming stripped 7 bases from V and 5 bases from J, with 17 bases between.

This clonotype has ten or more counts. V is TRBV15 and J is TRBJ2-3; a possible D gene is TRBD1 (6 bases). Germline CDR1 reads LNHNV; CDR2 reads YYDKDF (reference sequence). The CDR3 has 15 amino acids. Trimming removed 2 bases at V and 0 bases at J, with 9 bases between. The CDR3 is CATSRQGLSTDTQYF. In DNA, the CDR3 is TGTGCCACCAGCAGACAGGGGCTTAGCACAGATACGCAGTATTTT.

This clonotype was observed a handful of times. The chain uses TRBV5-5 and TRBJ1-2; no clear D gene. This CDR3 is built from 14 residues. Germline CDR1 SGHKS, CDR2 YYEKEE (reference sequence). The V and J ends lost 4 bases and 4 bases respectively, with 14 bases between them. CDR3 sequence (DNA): TGTGCCAGCAGCCCCACCCGGCCTGCCTATGGCTACACCTTC. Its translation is CASSPTRPAYGYTF.

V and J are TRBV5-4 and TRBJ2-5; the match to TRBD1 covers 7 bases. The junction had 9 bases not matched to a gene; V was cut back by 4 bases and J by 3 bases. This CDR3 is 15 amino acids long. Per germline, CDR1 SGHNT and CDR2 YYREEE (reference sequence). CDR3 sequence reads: CASSANRGREETQYF. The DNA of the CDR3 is TGTGCCAGCAGCGCAAACAGGGGTAGGGAAGAGACCCAGTACTTC.

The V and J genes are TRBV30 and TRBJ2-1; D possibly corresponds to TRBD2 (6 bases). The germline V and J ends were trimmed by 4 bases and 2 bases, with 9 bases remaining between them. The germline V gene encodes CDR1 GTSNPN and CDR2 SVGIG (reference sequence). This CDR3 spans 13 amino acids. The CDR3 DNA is TGTGCCTGGACTAGCGAGACCTACAATGAGCAGTTCTTC. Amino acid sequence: CAWTSETYNEQFF.

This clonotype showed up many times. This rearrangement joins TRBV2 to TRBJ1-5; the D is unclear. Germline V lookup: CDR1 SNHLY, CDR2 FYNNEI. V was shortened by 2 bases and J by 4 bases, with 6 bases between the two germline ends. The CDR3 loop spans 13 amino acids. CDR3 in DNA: TGTGCCAGCAGTGAATTTGGGAATCAGCCCCAGCATTTT. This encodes CASSEFGNQPQHF. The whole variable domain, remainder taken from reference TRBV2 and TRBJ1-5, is EPEVTQTPSHQVTQMGQEVILRCVPISNHLYFYWYRQILGQKVEFLVSFYNNEISEKSEIFDDQFSVERPDGSNFTLKIRSTKLEDSAMYFCASSEFGNQPQHFGDGTRLSIL.

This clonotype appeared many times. CDR3 sequence: CASSLVSGGETQYF. For the CDR3, the DNA is TGTGCCAGCAGCTTAGTAAGCGGGGGGGAGACCCAGTACTTC. V gene TRBV7-2 combines with J gene TRBJ2-5; TRBD2 agrees at 9 bases. CDR1 is SGHTA, CDR2 FQGNSA, per germline. V gave up 1 base and J gave up 5 bases; unmatched junction bases: 2. The CDR3 is 14 amino acids.

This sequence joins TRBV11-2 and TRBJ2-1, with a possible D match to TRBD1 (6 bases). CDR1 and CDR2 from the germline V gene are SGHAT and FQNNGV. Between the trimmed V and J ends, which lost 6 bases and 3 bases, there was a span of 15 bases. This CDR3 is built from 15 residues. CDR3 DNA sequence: TGTGCCAGCAGTCCCGGACAGCGGCTCTACAATGAGCAGTTCTTC. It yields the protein CASSPGQRLYNEQFF.

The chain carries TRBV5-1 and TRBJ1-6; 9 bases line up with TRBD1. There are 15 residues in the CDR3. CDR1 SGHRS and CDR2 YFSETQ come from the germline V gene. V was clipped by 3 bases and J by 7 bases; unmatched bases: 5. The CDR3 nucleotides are TGCGCCAGCAGCTGGGAACAGGGGGCGAATTCACCCCTCCACTTT. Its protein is CASSWEQGANSPLHF.

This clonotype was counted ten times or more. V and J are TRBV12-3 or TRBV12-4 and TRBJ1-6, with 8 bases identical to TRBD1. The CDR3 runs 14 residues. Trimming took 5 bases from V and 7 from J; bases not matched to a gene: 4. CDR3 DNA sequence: TGTGCCAGCAGTCGACAGGGGATGAATTCACCCCTCCACTTT. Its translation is CASSRQGMNSPLHF.

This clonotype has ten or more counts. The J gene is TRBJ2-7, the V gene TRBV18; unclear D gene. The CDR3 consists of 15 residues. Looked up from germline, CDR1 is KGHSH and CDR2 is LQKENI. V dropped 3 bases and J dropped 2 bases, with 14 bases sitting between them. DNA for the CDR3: TGTGCCAGCTCACCTCCTACCGGCAGAGCCTACGAGCAGTACTTC. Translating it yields CASSPPTGRAYEQYF.

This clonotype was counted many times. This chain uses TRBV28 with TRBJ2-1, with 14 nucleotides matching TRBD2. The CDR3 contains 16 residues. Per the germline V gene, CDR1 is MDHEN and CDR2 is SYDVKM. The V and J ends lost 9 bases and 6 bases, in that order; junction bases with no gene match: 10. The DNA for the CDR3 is TGTGCCAGACACCCCGGGACTAGCGGGAGACGCAATGAGCAGTTCTTC. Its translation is CARHPGTSGRRNEQFF.

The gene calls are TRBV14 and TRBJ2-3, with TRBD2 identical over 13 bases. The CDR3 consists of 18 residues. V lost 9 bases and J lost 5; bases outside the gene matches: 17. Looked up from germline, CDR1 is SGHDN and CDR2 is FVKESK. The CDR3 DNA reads TGTGCCAGTAGCTACCGGACTAGCGGGAGTACTTTAGTAGATACGCAGTATTTT. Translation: CASSYRTSGSTLVDTQYF.

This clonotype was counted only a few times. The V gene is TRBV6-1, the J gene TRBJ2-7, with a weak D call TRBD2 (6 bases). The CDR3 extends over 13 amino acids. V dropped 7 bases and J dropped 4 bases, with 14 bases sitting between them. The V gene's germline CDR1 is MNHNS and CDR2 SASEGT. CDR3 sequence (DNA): TGTGCCAGCACCGGCGGGGCCCCGTACGAGCAGTACTTC. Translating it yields CASTGGAPYEQYF.

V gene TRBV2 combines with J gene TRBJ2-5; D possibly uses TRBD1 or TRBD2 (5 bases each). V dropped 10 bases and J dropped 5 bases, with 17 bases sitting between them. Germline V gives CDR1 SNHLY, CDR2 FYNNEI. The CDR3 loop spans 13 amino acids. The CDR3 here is CAISRGFGETQYF. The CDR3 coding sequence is TGTGCCATATCGAGGGGATTTGGGGAGACCCAGTACTTC.

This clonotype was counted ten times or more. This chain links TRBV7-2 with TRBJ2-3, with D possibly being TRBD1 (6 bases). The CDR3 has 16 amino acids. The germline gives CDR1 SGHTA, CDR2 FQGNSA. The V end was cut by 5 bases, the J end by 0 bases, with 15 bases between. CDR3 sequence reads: CASSPPEGTSTDTQYF. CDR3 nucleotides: TGTGCCAGCAGCCCCCCAGAGGGGACAAGCACAGATACGCAGTATTTT.

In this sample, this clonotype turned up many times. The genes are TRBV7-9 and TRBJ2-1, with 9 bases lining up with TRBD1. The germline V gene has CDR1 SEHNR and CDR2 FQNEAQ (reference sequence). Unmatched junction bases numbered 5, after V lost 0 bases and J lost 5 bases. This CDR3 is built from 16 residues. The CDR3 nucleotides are TGTGCCAGCAGCTTAGCGGGGACAGGGTTTAACAATGAGCAGTTCTTC. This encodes CASSLAGTGFNNEQFF.